This TCR beta chain was identified during a study of Graves' ophthalmopathy and Graves' hyperthyroidism. Study results and limitations: Sensitivity reached 60% to 71% and specificity about 73% when the model predicted ophthalmopathy progression. A roughly 81% specificity and about 88% sensitivity were achieved by a 13-signature model that separated ophthalmopathy from stable hyperthyroidism.

Amplified TCR beta CDR3 regions were obtained using RNA transcripts as template. First-round RT-PCR used HTBI primers; second-round multiplex PCR followed. TCRdb re-derived calls from the multiplex PCR reads in MiXCR, one entry per CDR3 protein. The sample has some 1.1 million distinct CDR3 sequences; about two fifths are singletons. For this clonotype: What it binds is unknown.

The CDR3 extends over 12 amino acids. The germline gives CDR1 GTSNPN, CDR2 SVGIG (reference sequence). Trimming pared 8 bases from V and 6 bases from J, leaving 16 bases between. The diagnosis was founded upon clinical symptoms, serum thyroxine, TRAb, thyroid ultrasound and orbital computed tomography. This TCR derives from an adult man with Graves' hyperthyroidism. This chain connects TRBV30 to TRBJ2-5; D uncertain. Sequencing was carried out using peripheral blood or thyroid tissue (not recorded which). The CDR3 DNA reads as TGTGCCGGTCGGACGGTGGGGAAGACCCAGTACTTC. This sequence encodes CAGRTVGKTQYF. Variable domain in full (rest from reference TRBV30 and TRBJ2-5): SQTIHQWPATLVQPVGSPLSLECTVEGTSNPNLYWYRQAAGRGLQLLFYSVGIGQISSEVPQNLSASRPQDRQFILSSKKLLLSDSGFYLCAGRTVGKTQYFGPGTRLLVL.